One sample yielded the 24 T cell receptor beta chains listed below, sequenced in a study of OX40 agonist ivuxolimab in advanced cancers. Profiled with immunoSEQ multiplex PCR; TCRdb holds only in-frame clones, not every one. This sample has roughly 56,000 clones, with roughly 89% found just once. This material consisted of CD4+ or CD8+ T cells sorted from blood, taken in a trial of the OX40 agonist ivuxolimab. The receptors originated from an adult with an advanced solid tumor such as melanoma, head and neck, liver or kidney cancer.

J is TRBJ2-7 and V is TRBV5-1, with no clear D. V lost 5 bases, J lost 1 base, and 13 bases lay in between. This CDR3 has 14 amino acids. The V gene's germline CDR1 is SGHRS and CDR2 YFSETQ. The CDR3 DNA sequence: TGCGCCAGCAGGGTACTTTCGGGTTCCTACGAGCAGTACTTC. Its protein is CASRVLSGSYEQYF.

This rearrangement joins TRBV30 to TRBJ1-2, with 7 bases lining up with TRBD1. The CDR3 covers 12 residues. Looked up from germline, CDR1 is GTSNPN and CDR2 is SVGIG (reference sequence). Trimming cost V 5 bases and J 4 bases; bases outside gene matches: 4. The CDR3 region has the DNA TGTGCCTGGGAGGGACAGTTCTATGGCTACACCTTC. Its translation: CAWEGQFYGYTF.

The chain joins TRBV9 to TRBJ1-2; the D gene is possibly TRBD1 (5 bases). V lost 0 bases and J 3 bases, leaving 9 bases between the germline ends. The V gene's germline CDR1 is SGDLS and CDR2 YYNGEE. This CDR3 contains 14 residues. CDR3 bases: TGTGCCAGCAGCGTAGGATTGGGGGACTATGGCTACACCTTC. Its translation: CASSVGLGDYGYTF. Variable domain in full (rest from reference TRBV9 and TRBJ1-2): DSGVTQTPKHLITATGQRVTLRCSPRSGDLSVYWYQQSLDQGLQFLIQYYNGEERAKGNILERFSAQQFPDLHSELNLSSLELGDSALYFCASSVGLGDYGYTFGSGTRLTVV.

J is TRBJ2-5 and V is TRBV5-5, with D possibly being TRBD1 or TRBD2 (5 bases each). Per germline, CDR1 SGHKS and CDR2 YYEKEE (reference sequence). Between the trimmed V and J ends, which lost 4 bases and 9 bases, there was a span of 25 bases. The CDR3 covers 16 residues. CDR3 sequence reads: CASSLIPTGVQGAQYF. Written as DNA, the CDR3 is TGTGCCAGCAGCCTGATTCCGACCGGGGTCCAAGGGGCCCAGTACTTC.

V and J are TRBV4-1 and TRBJ2-3; 7 nucleotides line up with TRBD2. Trimming removed 0 bases from V and 4 bases from J; junction bases left unmatched: 4. Per germline, CDR1 MGHRA and CDR2 YSYEKL. This CDR3 has 15 amino acids. CDR3 in amino acids: CASSQETSRADTQYF. The CDR3 coding sequence is TGCGCCAGCAGCCAAGAGACTAGCCGTGCAGATACGCAGTATTTT.

The chain joins TRBV19 to TRBJ2-5; no clear D gene. The CDR3 runs 13 residues. Germline V CDR1 and CDR2: LNHDA, SQIVND (reference sequence). V shed 3 bases and J shed 4 bases, with 9 bases lying between them. CDR3 nucleotides: TGTGCCAGTAGTATCAAGGGTGGAGAGACCCAGTACTTC. This encodes CASSIKGGETQYF.

This clone was seen just once. The chain couples TRBV29-1 to TRBJ2-7, with TRBD1 matching over 7 bases. The germline V gene has CDR1 SQVTM and CDR2 ANQGSEA. The length of the CDR3 is 14 residues. J lost 0 bases, V lost 6 bases, and 8 bases had no gene match. The CDR3 loop is CSVSSDRSSYEQYF. As DNA, the CDR3 is TGCAGCGTCTCCTCGGACAGGAGCTCCTACGAGCAGTACTTC.

The genes are TRBV9 and TRBJ1-2, with a weak D call TRBD1 (5 bases). The CDR3 is 14 residues long. The V and J ends lost 0 bases and 3 bases respectively, with 9 bases between them. Germline CDR1 reads SGDLS; CDR2 reads YYNGEE. The chain's CDR3 is CASSVDIGDYGYTF. In nucleotides, the CDR3 is TGTGCCAGCAGCGTAGATATAGGGGACTATGGCTACACCTTC.

This chain links TRBV5-1 with TRBJ2-1; 9 positions agree with TRBD1. The ends lost 6 bases at V and 3 bases at J; junction bases unmatched: 7. The germline CDR1 and CDR2 sequences are SGHRS and YFSETQ. This CDR3 comprises 15 residues. The chain's CDR3 is CASKSGQGGYNEQFF. CDR3 nucleotide sequence: TGCGCCAGCAAGTCGGGACAGGGAGGCTACAATGAGCAGTTCTTC.

This clone occurred once. The V call is TRBV19, the J call TRBJ2-7; maybe TRBD1 (5 bases). The CDR3 runs 17 residues. V lost 4 bases and J 6 bases, leaving 25 bases between the germline ends. CDR1 is LNHDA, CDR2 SQIVND, per germline (reference sequence). Written as DNA, the CDR3 is TGTGCCAGTAGTAAAGGAACTCGGCAGGGTGATTGGGGCGAGCAGTACTTC. This translates into CASSKGTRQGDWGEQYF.

The chain joins TRBV9 to TRBJ2-1, with TRBD2 as a possible D gene (6 bases). The CDR3 loop spans 14 amino acids. CDR1 is SGDLS and CDR2 is YYNGEE in the germline V gene. Trimming shortened V by 3 bases and J by 10 bases, and 17 bases separated the two germline ends. For the CDR3, the DNA is TGTGCCAGCAGCGATGGGACTCCGAGGAGGGAGCAGTTCTTC. Translating it yields CASSDGTPRREQFF.

This CDR3 reads CASSIGHRNTEAFF. DNA of the CDR3: TGTGCCAGTAGTATAGGTCACCGGAACACTGAAGCTTTCTTT. The chain is built from TRBV19 and TRBJ1-1; D ambiguous. The CDR3 contains 14 residues. V gave up 1 base and J gave up 1 base, with 7 bases separating them. The germline gives CDR1 LNHDA, CDR2 SQIVND (reference sequence).

The chain joins TRBV7-2 to TRBJ2-3; D is tentatively TRBD1 or TRBD2 (5 bases each). The CDR3 is 14 residues long. Trimming took off 1 base at V and 7 bases at J, with 12 bases between the two ends. The V gene's germline CDR1 is SGHTA and CDR2 FQGNSA. CDR3 nucleotide sequence: TGTGCCAGCAGCTTAGGGGGGAATATGAATACGCAGTATTTT. Translation gives CASSLGGNMNTQYF.

The sample holds a few counts of this clone. The chain combines TRBV2 with TRBJ2-3; D is uncertain. The CDR3 contains 13 residues. Germline CDR1 SNHLY, CDR2 FYNNEI. V lost 7 bases, J lost 6 bases, and 14 bases lay in between. CDR3 DNA sequence: TGTGCCAGCACATGGCAGCCCTGGGATACGCAGTATTTT. This sequence encodes CASTWQPWDTQYF.

In its sample, this clone is medium-sized (0.01 to 0.1%). The chain has TRBV19 and TRBJ1-1; D is unclear. The CDR3 has 18 amino acids. V lost 3 bases to trimming and J lost 2 bases, with 22 bases between them. Germline loops: CDR1 LNHDA, CDR2 SQIVND (reference sequence). CDR3 protein: CASSILSPLRETNTEAFF. The CDR3 bases are TGTGCCAGTAGTATCTTGTCCCCCCTTCGGGAGACAAACACTGAAGCTTTCTTT. Drawing the rest from reference TRBV19 and TRBJ1-1, the complete variable domain is DGGITQSPKYLFRKEGQNVTLSCEQNLNHDAMYWYRQDPGQGLRLIYYSQIVNDFQKGDIAEGYSVSREKKESFPLTVTSAQKNPTAFYLCASSILSPLRETNTEAFFGQGTRLTVV.

This clone was picked up one time. The rearrangement joins TRBV7-9 to TRBJ2-4; D is uncertain. Germline CDR1 and CDR2: SEHNR and FQNEAQ (reference sequence). The CDR3 contains 16 residues. Trimming cost V 1 base and J 3 bases, with 13 bases left between them. The CDR3 region is CASSLGAGLLKNIQYF. The DNA of the CDR3 is TGTGCCAGCAGCTTAGGGGCCGGGCTTCTCAAAAACATTCAGTACTTC.

V gene TRBV28 combines with J gene TRBJ2-4; weak D call: TRBD2 (5 bases). Germline CDR1 is MDHEN and CDR2 is SYDVKM. V was clipped by 8 bases and J by 0 bases, with 17 bases between them. The CDR3 is made up of 16 amino acids. The CDR3 DNA sequence: TGTGCCAGCCTAGCCCCCGTACACGGAGCCAAAAACATTCAGTACTTC. As protein: CASLAPVHGAKNIQYF.

V usage is TRBV14 and J usage is TRBJ1-6; D is unresolved. The CDR3 sequence is 15 residues long. V lost 4 bases and J lost 10, with 17 bases in between. CDR1 SGHDN and CDR2 FVKESK come from the germline V gene. CDR3 bases: TGTGCCAGCAGCCCGGACCCGGCTAACAAGTCACCCCTCCACTTT. Amino acid sequence: CASSPDPANKSPLHF.

The chain recombines TRBV7-3 with TRBJ2-1; D possibly corresponds to TRBD2 (6 bases). Germline lookup yields CDR1 SGHTA and CDR2 FQGTGA. Trimming removed 1 base at V and 2 bases at J, with 12 bases between. The CDR3 runs to 16 residues. CDR3 protein: CASSLMPGLPYNEQFF. In DNA, the CDR3 is TGTGCCAGCAGCTTAATGCCGGGACTTCCCTACAATGAGCAGTTCTTC.

The chain carries TRBV7-2 and TRBJ2-5; TRBD2 aligns across 11 bases. V was pared by 5 bases and J by 4 bases, with 15 bases of the junction left unmatched. The CDR3 spans 18 residues. Germline CDR1 is SGHTA and CDR2 is FQGNSA. The CDR3 sequence is CASSPGVRTSGRSETQYF. The CDR3 DNA reads TGTGCCAGCAGCCCAGGGGTTCGCACTAGCGGGAGATCAGAGACCCAGTACTTC.

The chain employs TRBV7-3 and TRBJ2-2; the D gene is possibly TRBD1 (6 bases). The germline CDR1 and CDR2 sequences are SGHTA and FQGTGA. V shed 5 bases and J shed 5 bases, with 21 bases lying between them. The CDR3 totals 17 residues. The CDR3 DNA is TGTGCCAGCAGCCTCCGAACAGGGCAGGGTCCGACCGGGGAGCTGTTTTTT. Its translation: CASSLRTGQGPTGELFF.

V gene TRBV29-1 combines with J gene TRBJ2-7, with D maybe TRBD2 (6 bases). V gave up 7 bases and J gave up 5 bases, with 12 bases separating them. CDR1 is SQVTM, CDR2 ANQGSEA, per germline. The CDR3 length is 11 residues. DNA for the CDR3: TGCAGCGCCCGGAGGGGCGACGAGCAGTACTTC. Translated, it gives CSARRGDEQYF.

This clone was observed a single time. The chain uses TRBV28 and TRBJ1-3; D is unresolved. The germline V gene has CDR1 MDHEN and CDR2 SYDVKM. CDR3 length equals 16 residues. The V end lost 1 base, the J end lost 0 bases, and 10 bases lay between the germline ends. As DNA, the CDR3 is TGTGCCAGCAGTTTATCCCGCAGGTACTCTGGAAACACCATATATTTT. It translates to CASSLSRRYSGNTIYF.

This clone was observed a single time. The rearrangement links TRBV6-1 to TRBJ1-1, with D unresolved. Trimming took off 2 bases at V and 8 bases at J, with 15 bases between the two ends. Looked up from germline, CDR1 is MNHNS and CDR2 is SASEGT. The CDR3 extends over 14 amino acids. The CDR3: CASSEIWGATEAFF. The CDR3 DNA is TGTGCCAGCAGTGAAATTTGGGGTGCCACCGAAGCTTTCTTT.